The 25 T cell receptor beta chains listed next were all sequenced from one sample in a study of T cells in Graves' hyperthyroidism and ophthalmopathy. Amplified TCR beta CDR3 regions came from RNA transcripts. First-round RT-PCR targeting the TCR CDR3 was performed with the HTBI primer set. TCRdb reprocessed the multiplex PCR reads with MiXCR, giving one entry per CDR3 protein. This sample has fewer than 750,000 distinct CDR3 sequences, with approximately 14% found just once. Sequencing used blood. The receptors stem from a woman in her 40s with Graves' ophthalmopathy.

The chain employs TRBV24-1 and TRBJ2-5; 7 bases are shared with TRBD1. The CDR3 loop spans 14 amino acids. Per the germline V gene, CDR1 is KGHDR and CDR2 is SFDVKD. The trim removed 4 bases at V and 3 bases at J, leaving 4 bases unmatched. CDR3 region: CATSDPTGKETQYF. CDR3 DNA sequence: TGTGCCACCAGTGACCCGACAGGGAAAGAGACCCAGTACTTC.

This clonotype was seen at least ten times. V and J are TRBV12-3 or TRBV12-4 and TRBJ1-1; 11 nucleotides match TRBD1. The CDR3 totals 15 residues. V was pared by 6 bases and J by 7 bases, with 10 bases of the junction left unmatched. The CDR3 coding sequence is TGTGCCAGCAGCCTTAAAGGGACAGGGGGTCTTGAAGCTTTCTTT. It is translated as CASSLKGTGGLEAFF.

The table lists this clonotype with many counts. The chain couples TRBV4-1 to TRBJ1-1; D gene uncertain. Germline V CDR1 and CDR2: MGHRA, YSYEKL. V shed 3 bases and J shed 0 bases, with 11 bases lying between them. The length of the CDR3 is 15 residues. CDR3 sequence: CASSHPPPLNTEAFF. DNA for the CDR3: TGCGCCAGCAGCCACCCCCCTCCTTTGAACACTGAAGCTTTCTTT.

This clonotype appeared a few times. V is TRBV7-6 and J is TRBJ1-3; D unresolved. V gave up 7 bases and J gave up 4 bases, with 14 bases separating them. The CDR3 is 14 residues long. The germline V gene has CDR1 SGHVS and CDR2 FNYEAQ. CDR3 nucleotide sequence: TGTGCCAGCACCTCGGAGCGGGCAGGAAACACCATATATTTT. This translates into CASTSERAGNTIYF.

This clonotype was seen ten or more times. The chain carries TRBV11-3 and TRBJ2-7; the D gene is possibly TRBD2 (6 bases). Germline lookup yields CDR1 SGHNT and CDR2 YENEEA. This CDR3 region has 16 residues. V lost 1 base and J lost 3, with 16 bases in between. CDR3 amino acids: CASSLGRGGRYYEQYF. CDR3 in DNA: TGTGCCAGCAGCTTAGGGAGGGGTGGAAGATACTACGAGCAGTACTTC.

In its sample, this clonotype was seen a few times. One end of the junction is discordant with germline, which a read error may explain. The CDR3 sequence: CASSEAYGPDTQYF. The DNA for the CDR3 is TGTGCCAGTAGTGAAGCTTATGGACCCGATACGCAGTATTTT. The chain carries TRBV6-1 and TRBJ2-3; D unclear. Looked up from germline, CDR1 is MNHNS and CDR2 is SASEGT. This CDR3 has 14 residues.

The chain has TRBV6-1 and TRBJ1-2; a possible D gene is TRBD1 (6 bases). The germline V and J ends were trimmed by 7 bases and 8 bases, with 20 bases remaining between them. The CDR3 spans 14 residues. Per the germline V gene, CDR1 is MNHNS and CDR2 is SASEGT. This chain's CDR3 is CASNDRSSLRGYTF. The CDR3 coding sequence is TGTGCCAGCAATGACAGGTCCAGTTTAAGGGGCTACACCTTC.

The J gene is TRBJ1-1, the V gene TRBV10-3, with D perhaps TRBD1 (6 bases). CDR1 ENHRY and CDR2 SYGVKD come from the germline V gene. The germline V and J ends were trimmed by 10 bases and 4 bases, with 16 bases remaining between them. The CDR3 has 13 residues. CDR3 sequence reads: CATNLQGSTEAFF. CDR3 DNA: TGTGCCACCAACTTACAGGGATCCACTGAAGCTTTCTTT.

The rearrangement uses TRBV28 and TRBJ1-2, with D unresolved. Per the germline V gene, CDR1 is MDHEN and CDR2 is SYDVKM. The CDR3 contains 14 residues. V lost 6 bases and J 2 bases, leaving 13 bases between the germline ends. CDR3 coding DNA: TGTGCCAGCAGCCGAATCGCGATCAACTATGGCTACACCTTC. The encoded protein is CASSRIAINYGYTF.

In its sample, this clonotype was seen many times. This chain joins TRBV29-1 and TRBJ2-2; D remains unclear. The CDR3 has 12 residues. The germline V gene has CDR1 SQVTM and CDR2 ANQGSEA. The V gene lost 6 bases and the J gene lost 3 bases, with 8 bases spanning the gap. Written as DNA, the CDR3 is TGCAGCGTCGGACCGTACACCGGGGAGCTGTTTTTT. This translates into CSVGPYTGELFF.

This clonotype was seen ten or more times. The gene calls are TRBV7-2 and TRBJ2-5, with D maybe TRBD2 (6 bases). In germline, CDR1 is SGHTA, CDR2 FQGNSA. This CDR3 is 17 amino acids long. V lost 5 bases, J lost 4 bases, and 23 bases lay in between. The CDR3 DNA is TGTGCCAGCAGCACTCAACATCGGAGGGGATCCGGAGAGACCCAGTACTTC. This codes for CASSTQHRRGSGETQYF.

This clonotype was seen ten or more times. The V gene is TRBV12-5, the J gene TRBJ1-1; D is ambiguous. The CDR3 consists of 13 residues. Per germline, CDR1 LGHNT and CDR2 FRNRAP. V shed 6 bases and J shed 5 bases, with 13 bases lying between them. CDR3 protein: CASGTEAGTEAFF. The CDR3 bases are TGTGCTAGTGGCACCGAGGCGGGAACTGAAGCTTTCTTT.

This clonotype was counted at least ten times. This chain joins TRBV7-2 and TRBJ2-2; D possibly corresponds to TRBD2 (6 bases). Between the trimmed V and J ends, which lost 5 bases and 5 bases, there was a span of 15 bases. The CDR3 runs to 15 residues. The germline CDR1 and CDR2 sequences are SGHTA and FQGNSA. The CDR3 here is CASSPQVGRTGELFF. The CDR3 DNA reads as TGTGCCAGCAGCCCTCAGGTGGGGAGGACCGGGGAGCTGTTTTTT.

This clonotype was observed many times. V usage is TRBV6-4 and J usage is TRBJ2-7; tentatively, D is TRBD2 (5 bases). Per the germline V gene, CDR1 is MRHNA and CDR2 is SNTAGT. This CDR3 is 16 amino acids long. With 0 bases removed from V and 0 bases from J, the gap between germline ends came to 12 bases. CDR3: CASSDSAIRGSYEQYF. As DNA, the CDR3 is TGTGCCAGCAGTGACTCGGCTATCCGGGGCTCCTACGAGCAGTACTTC.

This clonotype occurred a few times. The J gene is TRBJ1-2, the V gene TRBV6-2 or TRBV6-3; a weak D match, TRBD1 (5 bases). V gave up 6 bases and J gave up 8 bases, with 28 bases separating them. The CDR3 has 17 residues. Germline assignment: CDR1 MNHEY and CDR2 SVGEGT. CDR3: CASRIGQYTNPYLGYTF. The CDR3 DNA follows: TGTGCCAGCAGAATAGGACAATACACCAATCCTTACCTCGGCTACACCTTC.

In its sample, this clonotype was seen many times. The CDR3 here is CASSHQGWGYTF. The CDR3 DNA is TGTGCCAGCAGCCATCAGGGATGGGGCTACACCTTC. V is TRBV12-3 or TRBV12-4 and J is TRBJ1-2; a weak D match, TRBD1 (5 bases). Trimming shortened V by 6 bases and J by 8 bases, and 13 bases separated the two germline ends. The CDR3 is made up of 12 amino acids.

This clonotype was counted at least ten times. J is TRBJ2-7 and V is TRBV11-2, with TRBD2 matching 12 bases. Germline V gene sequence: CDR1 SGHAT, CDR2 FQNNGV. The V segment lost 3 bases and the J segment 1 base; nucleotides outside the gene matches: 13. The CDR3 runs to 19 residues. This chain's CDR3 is CASSFVRLAGVYTSYEQYF. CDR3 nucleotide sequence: TGTGCCAGCAGCTTTGTGCGACTAGCGGGAGTCTACACTTCCTACGAGCAGTACTTC. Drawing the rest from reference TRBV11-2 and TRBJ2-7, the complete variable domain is EAGVAQSPRYKIIEKRQSVAFWCNPISGHATLYWYQQILGQGPKLLIQFQNNGVVDDSQLPKDRFSAERLKGVDSTLKIQPAKLEDSAVYLCASSFVRLAGVYTSYEQYFGPGTRLTVT.

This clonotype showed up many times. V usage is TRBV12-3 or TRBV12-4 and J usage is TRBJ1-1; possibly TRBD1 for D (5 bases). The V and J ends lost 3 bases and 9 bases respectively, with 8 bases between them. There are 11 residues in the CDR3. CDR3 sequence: CASSFGGQAFF. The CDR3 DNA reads TGTGCCAGCAGTTTCGGGGGTCAAGCTTTCTTT.

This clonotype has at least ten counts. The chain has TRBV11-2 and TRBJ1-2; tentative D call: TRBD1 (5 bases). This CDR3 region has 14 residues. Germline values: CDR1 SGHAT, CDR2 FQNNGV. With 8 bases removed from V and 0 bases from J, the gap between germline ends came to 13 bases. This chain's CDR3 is CASGGGRANYGYTF. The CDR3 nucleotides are TGTGCCAGCGGGGGAGGAAGGGCTAACTATGGCTACACCTTC.

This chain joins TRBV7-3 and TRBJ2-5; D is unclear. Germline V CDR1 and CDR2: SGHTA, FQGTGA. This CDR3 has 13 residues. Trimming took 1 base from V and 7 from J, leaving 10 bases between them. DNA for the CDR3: TGTGCCAGCAGCTTAAGGGATTGGGGGACCCAGTACTTC. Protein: CASSLRDWGTQYF.

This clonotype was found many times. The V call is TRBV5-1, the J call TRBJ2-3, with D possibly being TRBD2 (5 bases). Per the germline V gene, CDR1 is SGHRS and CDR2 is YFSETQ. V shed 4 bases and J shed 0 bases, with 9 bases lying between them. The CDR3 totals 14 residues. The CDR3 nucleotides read TGCGCCAGCAGCCCCACTAGTAGCACAGATACGCAGTATTTT. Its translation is CASSPTSSTDTQYF.

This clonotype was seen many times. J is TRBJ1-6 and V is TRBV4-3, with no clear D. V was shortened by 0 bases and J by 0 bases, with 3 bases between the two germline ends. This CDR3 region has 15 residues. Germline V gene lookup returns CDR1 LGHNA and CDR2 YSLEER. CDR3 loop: CASSQDTSYNSPLHF. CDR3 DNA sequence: TGCGCCAGCAGCCAAGATACCTCCTATAATTCACCCCTCCACTTT.

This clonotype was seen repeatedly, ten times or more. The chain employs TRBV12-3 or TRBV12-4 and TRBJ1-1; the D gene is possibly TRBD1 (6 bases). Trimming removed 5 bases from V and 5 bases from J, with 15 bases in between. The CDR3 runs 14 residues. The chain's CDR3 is CASSRRGGWTEAFF. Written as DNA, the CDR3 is TGTGCCAGCAGTCGAAGGGGGGGCTGGACTGAAGCTTTCTTT.

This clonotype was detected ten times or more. Here the CDR3 DNA reads TGTGCCAGCCGGGCCTCAGCGGGCACTGAAGCTTTCTTT. Translation gives CASRASAGTEAFF. The rearrangement uses TRBV6-1 and TRBJ1-1; D is ambiguous. The germline gives CDR1 MNHNS, CDR2 SASEGT. CDR3 size: 13 residues. V lost 8 bases, J lost 4 bases, and 14 bases lay in between.

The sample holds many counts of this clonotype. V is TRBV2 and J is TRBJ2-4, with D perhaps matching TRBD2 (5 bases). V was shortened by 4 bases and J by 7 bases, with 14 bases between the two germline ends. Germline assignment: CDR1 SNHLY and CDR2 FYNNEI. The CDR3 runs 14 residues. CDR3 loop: CASSGRDPPNIQYF. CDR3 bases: TGTGCCAGCAGTGGACGGGATCCCCCCAACATTCAGTACTTC.